One and the same sample provided the 27 T cell receptor beta chains below, sequenced in a study of T cell clonotyping in hematopoietic cell transplantation. Clones were read by immunoSEQ multiplex PCR, and TCRdb kept only the in-frame ones, dropping some. This sample yields about 26,000 clones, of which 75% to 85% are seen a single time; roughly 22% belongs to the top ten. Documented time point: recipient sample about 28 days before transplant, after cytoreduction. This specimen was peripheral blood mononuclear cells, taken before stem cell transplant. The receptor source for this set is a woman in her fifties or sixties with acute myeloid leukemia. Some clones in this sample may be carry-over from other donors' samples.

The V and J genes are TRBV7-2 and TRBJ2-1, with 10 bases aligning to TRBD2. This CDR3 is built from 14 residues. The trim removed 1 base at V and 9 bases at J, leaving 3 bases unmatched. CDR1 SGHTA and CDR2 FQGNSA come from the germline V gene. The CDR3 here is CASSLGTSGSEQFF. The CDR3 nucleotides read TGTGCCAGCAGCTTAGGGACTAGCGGTAGTGAGCAGTTCTTC.

The chain employs TRBV5-8 and TRBJ2-2; perhaps TRBD1 as D (5 bases). CDR1 is SGHTS, CDR2 YDEGEE, per germline. With 6 bases removed from V and 3 bases from J, the gap between germline ends came to 12 bases. The CDR3 spans 14 residues. CDR3 bases: TGTGCCAGCATCCAGGGCACTTACACCGGGGAGCTGTTTTTT. The encoded protein is CASIQGTYTGELFF.

The chain links TRBV27 to TRBJ1-2; D call uncertain. CDR1 and CDR2 (germline): MNHEY, SMNVEV (reference sequence). The CDR3 runs to 15 residues. Trimming removed 2 bases from V and 1 base from J, with 11 bases in between. Here the CDR3 reads CASSLGAELNYGYTF. The CDR3 coding sequence is TGTGCCAGCAGTTTAGGTGCGGAACTTAACTATGGCTACACCTTC.

This clone was counted a few times. The chain employs TRBV10-3 and TRBJ1-2; 8 bases are a match to TRBD1. This CDR3 region has 13 residues. The V segment lost 2 bases and the J segment 8 bases; nucleotides outside the gene matches: 4. CDR1 and CDR2 from the germline V gene are ENHRY and SYGVKD. The DNA of the CDR3 is TGTGCCATCAGTGAGACGGGACAGGCAGGCTACACCTTC. Amino acids: CAISETGQAGYTF.

This sequence joins TRBV29-1 and TRBJ2-7; 9 nucleotides agree with TRBD2. CDR1 and CDR2 from the germline V gene are SQVTM and ANQGSEA. J lost 3 bases, V lost 4 bases, and 7 bases had no gene match. This CDR3 comprises 14 residues. DNA for the CDR3: TGCAGCGTTGGGGCTAGCGGGGAGGTCTACGAGCAGTACTTC. Translating it yields CSVGASGEVYEQYF.

This chain joins TRBV7-9 and TRBJ1-1; D not resolved. Germline V gene sequence: CDR1 SEHNR, CDR2 FQNEAQ (reference sequence). CDR3 length: 11 amino acids. The V and J ends lost 3 bases and 7 bases respectively, with 6 bases between them. The CDR3 bases are TGTGCCAGCAGCTTTCTAGGTGAAGCTTTCTTT. It yields the protein CASSFLGEAFF.

This chain uses TRBV7-2 with TRBJ1-2, with D perhaps TRBD1 (6 bases). CDR3 length: 14 residues. From germline, CDR1 is SGHTA and CDR2 FQGNSA. V lost 3 bases and J 7 bases, leaving 15 bases between the germline ends. As DNA, the CDR3 is TGTGCCAGCAGCTTCACCCCAGGGGAGTTTGGCTACACCTTC. It yields the protein CASSFTPGEFGYTF.

This chain joins TRBV9 and TRBJ2-3; 7 nucleotides match TRBD2. Germline V CDR1 and CDR2: SGDLS, YYNGEE. The CDR3 sequence is 17 residues long. Trimming removed 4 bases from V and 2 bases from J; junction bases left unmatched: 13. The CDR3 spells CASSPSTSVTFTDTQYF. CDR3 bases: TGTGCCAGCAGCCCCTCCACTAGCGTAACTTTCACAGATACGCAGTATTTT.

The chain employs TRBV10-2 and TRBJ1-5; D call uncertain. The CDR3 spans 12 residues. The V gene's germline CDR1 is WSHSY and CDR2 SAAADI. Trimming shortened V by 6 bases and J by 0 bases, and 3 bases separated the two germline ends. The CDR3 region is CASRDSNQPQHF. The CDR3 DNA is TGCGCCAGCAGGGATAGCAATCAGCCCCAGCATTTT.

The chain links TRBV9 to TRBJ2-3; possible D gene TRBD2, 6 bases. V lost 2 bases and J lost 2, with 12 bases in between. The CDR3 is 15 amino acids. Germline V lookup: CDR1 SGDLS, CDR2 YYNGEE. The CDR3 sequence: CASSVGSGLTDTQYF. The CDR3 DNA reads TGTGCCAGCAGCGTGGGTAGCGGACTCACAGATACGCAGTATTTT.

The gene calls are TRBV6-1 and TRBJ1-2; D unresolved. CDR3 size: 13 residues. Germline values: CDR1 MNHNS, CDR2 SASEGT. Trimming pared 2 bases from V and 4 bases from J, leaving 8 bases between. This CDR3 is CASSEIPLYGYTF. CDR3 bases: TGTGCCAGCAGTGAAATACCCCTCTATGGCTACACCTTC.

V usage is TRBV11-3 and J usage is TRBJ2-7, with TRBD1 matching 10 bases. The length of the CDR3 is 13 residues. Germline CDR1 SGHNT, CDR2 YENEEA. The junction had 4 bases not matched to a gene; V was cut back by 1 base and J by 10 bases. CDR3 bases: TGTGCCAGCAGCTTAGCGGGACAGGGGTTCCAGTACTTC. It translates to CASSLAGQGFQYF.

The J gene is TRBJ2-1, the V gene TRBV4-3; 15 nucleotides line up with TRBD2. After removal of 0 bases from V and 4 bases from J, the junction contained 13 bases not matched to a gene. The CDR3 is 21 amino acids. CDR1 is LGHNA and CDR2 is YSLEER in the germline V gene. CDR3 bases: TGCGCCAGCAGCCAAGATTGGGCCCCGGGACTAGCGGGGGGAGTTTACAATGAGCAGTTCTTC. Translating gives CASSQDWAPGLAGGVYNEQFF.

The chain carries TRBV7-2 and TRBJ2-7; no definite D call. With 7 bases removed from V and 5 bases from J, the gap between germline ends came to 15 bases. CDR1 and CDR2 from the germline V gene are SGHTA and FQGNSA. This CDR3 spans 13 amino acids. This CDR3 reads CASTQTWVNEQYF. The CDR3 nucleotides are TGTGCCAGCACCCAGACATGGGTCAACGAGCAGTACTTC.

V is TRBV15 and J is TRBJ2-1; 7 bases are shared with TRBD1. Germline-derived CDR1 and CDR2 are LNHNV and YYDKDF (reference sequence). Germline trimming cut 4 bases from V and 6 bases from J; bases unmatched to any gene: 9. The CDR3 consists of 15 residues. CDR3 region: CATSTYEGAPNEQFF. The CDR3 DNA follows: TGTGCCACCAGCACCTATGAGGGGGCGCCCAATGAGCAGTTCTTC.

The chain recombines TRBV6-4 with TRBJ2-3; no reliable D call. The CDR3 spans 15 residues. Deletions cut 2 bases from V and 0 bases from J, with 9 bases between. The germline gives CDR1 MRHNA, CDR2 SNTAGT. This CDR3 is CASSDRFSSTDTQYF. CDR3 in DNA: TGTGCCAGCAGTGACAGATTTTCAAGCACAGATACGCAGTATTTT.

The V call is TRBV7-3, the J call TRBJ1-1; TRBD1 matches 7 bases. Germline CDR1 and CDR2: SGHTA and FQGTGA. The CDR3 is 13 amino acids. Trimming took 5 bases from V and 1 from J; bases not matched to a gene: 1. The CDR3 DNA sequence: TGTGCCAGCAGCCGGGACAGGAACACTGAAGCTTTCTTT. Translation: CASSRDRNTEAFF.

The chain joins TRBV19 to TRBJ1-4; D may be TRBD1 (6 bases). CDR3 length: 13 amino acids. V dropped 7 bases and J dropped 8 bases, with 14 bases sitting between them. Germline assignment: CDR1 LNHDA and CDR2 SQIVND (reference sequence). The CDR3 DNA reads TGTGCCAGTACGGGCAGGGGTGTGGAAAAACTGTTTTTT. Its translation: CASTGRGVEKLFF.

V usage is TRBV29-1 and J usage is TRBJ2-2; no firm D call. The V gene lost 5 bases and the J gene lost 1 base, with 11 bases spanning the gap. Germline-derived CDR1 and CDR2 are SQVTM and ANQGSEA. The length of the CDR3 is 14 residues. DNA of the CDR3: TGCAGCGTTCGTCAGGTCATGAACACCGGGGAGCTGTTTTTT. Its translation is CSVRQVMNTGELFF.

The chain carries TRBV5-1 and TRBJ1-1; 8 nucleotides match TRBD1. CDR3 size: 15 residues. With 0 bases clipped from V and 1 base from J, the junction kept 2 bases outside the gene matches. Per the germline V gene, CDR1 is SGHRS and CDR2 is YFSETQ. The CDR3 loop is CASSLGTGRNTEAFF. Here the CDR3 DNA reads TGCGCCAGCAGCTTGGGGACAGGGAGGAACACTGAAGCTTTCTTT.

This clone has more than one count but fewer than ten. The chain uses TRBV6-4 and TRBJ1-1; D perhaps matches TRBD1 (5 bases). V lost 3 bases to trimming and J lost 5 bases, with 13 bases between them. The CDR3 is made up of 14 amino acids. Germline lookup yields CDR1 MRHNA and CDR2 SNTAGT. CDR3 protein: CASSERGEGTEAFF. The CDR3 bases are TGTGCCAGCAGTGAACGGGGGGAGGGGACTGAAGCTTTCTTT.

This rearrangement joins TRBV7-2 to TRBJ1-5; tentatively, D is TRBD1 (6 bases). This CDR3 is built from 16 residues. V lost 5 bases, J lost 2 bases, and 16 bases lay in between. Germline assignment: CDR1 SGHTA and CDR2 FQGNSA. DNA of the CDR3: TGTGCCAGCAGCCCCCAGGTGCCAGGGGGCAATCAGCCCCAGCATTTT. Its translation: CASSPQVPGGNQPQHF.

The rearrangement uses TRBV27 and TRBJ2-1; D remains ambiguous. V lost 3 bases to trimming and J lost 0 bases, with 9 bases between them. In germline, CDR1 is MNHEY, CDR2 SMNVEV (reference sequence). The CDR3 contains 15 residues. The CDR3 here is CASSFRSISYNEQFF. The CDR3, as DNA: TGTGCCAGCAGTTTTAGGAGTATCTCCTACAATGAGCAGTTCTTC.

The genes are TRBV7-2 and TRBJ2-1; 16 positions agree with TRBD2. The V gene's germline CDR1 is SGHTA and CDR2 FQGNSA. Trimming took 4 bases from V and 1 from J; bases not matched to a gene: 7. This CDR3 is 19 amino acids long. The CDR3: CASSSGGLAGGRSYNEQFF. The DNA of the CDR3 is TGTGCCAGCAGCTCAGGGGGACTAGCGGGAGGGCGTTCCTACAATGAGCAGTTCTTC.

The chain has TRBV10-1 and TRBJ1-1, with D hard to call. CDR3 size: 13 residues. Deletions cut 9 bases from V and 4 bases from J, with 15 bases between. Germline V gene sequence: CDR1 WNHNN, CDR2 SYGVQD (reference sequence). The CDR3: CARRWGLGTEAFF. The CDR3 DNA sequence: TGCGCCAGGAGGTGGGGTCTAGGCACTGAAGCTTTCTTT.

The V call is TRBV2, the J call TRBJ2-2, with 11 bases fitting TRBD2. Germline trimming cut 7 bases from V and 6 bases from J; bases unmatched to any gene: 7. From germline, CDR1 is SNHLY and CDR2 FYNNEI. This CDR3 region has 15 residues. CDR3 amino acids: CASTPTSGSSGELFF. The CDR3 bases are TGTGCCAGCACCCCTACTAGCGGGAGTTCCGGGGAGCTGTTTTTT.

This sequence joins TRBV19 and TRBJ1-4; TRBD1 is a possible D gene (6 bases). This CDR3 contains 15 residues. Germline values: CDR1 LNHDA, CDR2 SQIVND (reference sequence). The germline V and J ends were trimmed by 4 bases and 8 bases, with 17 bases remaining between them. The CDR3 sequence: CASSTIRGEGEKLFF. The CDR3 DNA follows: TGTGCCAGTAGTACCATCAGGGGCGAAGGAGAAAAACTGTTTTTT.